The 21 T cell receptor delta chains presented below share a single source sample, sequenced in a study of γδ T cells in repeated Plasmodium falciparum infection. TCRdb repeated clone calling on the multiplex PCR reads with CATT. The sample has 90,000 to 95,000 delta-chain clones; roughly 0.9% are singletons. Vgamma9/Vdelta2+ and Vdelta2-negative gammadelta T cells were flow-sorted from PBMC for bulk sequencing. Sequencing was done on a sample of gamma-delta T cells from blood. The receptor source for this set is a pool of human donors (malaria-infected and uninfected, not separated).

This clone was seen at least ten times. TCRdb's protein, taken from a much larger clone, differs from this DNA's translation at residue 11, likely owing to a read error; the protein displayed comes from the DNA. The chain links TRDV2 to TRDJ1; D may match TRDD1 or TRDD3 (5 bases each). Between the trimmed V and J ends, which lost 3 bases and 0 bases, there was a span of 34 bases. The CDR3 has 22 residues. Per germline, CDR1 GEAIGNYY and CDR2 EKD. This CDR3 reads CACDEITTLTRGPLSYTDKLIF. The CDR3 bases are TGTGCCTGTGACGAAATTACAACACTGACTAGGGGACCCTTATCGTACACCGATAAACTCATCTTT.

Many counts were recorded for this clone. The protein given by TCRdb reflects a much larger clone and differs at residue 18 from this DNA's translation, likely from a read error; the protein shown is the DNA's translation. The J gene is TRDJ1, the V gene TRDV1, with D possibly matching TRDD2 (7 bases). The CDR3 extends over 20 amino acids. CDR1 and CDR2 (germline): TSWWSYY, QGS. CDR3 in amino acids: CALGEKTKAFLGSYTDKPIF. CDR3 in DNA: TGTGCTCTTGGGGAAAAGACGAAGGCCTTCCTGGGGAGTTACACCGATAAACCCATCTTT.

About this clone: It differs at one base from a far larger clone, so likely a read error. The sample contains more than one DNA sequence encoding this CDR3. This sequence joins TRDV1 and TRDJ1; 10 bases are a match to TRDD3. The J gene comes from matching the DNA to germline here; TCRdb lacks it. The CDR3 spans 23 residues. Per the germline V gene, CDR1 is TSWWSYY and CDR2 is QGS. After removal of 2 bases from V and 0 bases from J, the junction contained 24 bases not matched to a gene. The DNA of the CDR3 is TGTGCTCTTGGGGAAGGTTCTTTCCCCTCGTTCGTACTGGGGGATGGATACACCGATAAACTCATCTTT. Translated: CALGEGSFPSFVLGDGYTDKLIF.

This clone was picked up many times. The TCRdb protein, from a much larger clone, departs from this DNA's translation at residue 10, likely by read error; the protein shown derives from the DNA. The chain carries TRDV2 and TRDJ1, with 10 bases that match TRDD3. TCRdb gives no J gene; it was assigned here by matching the DNA to germline. There are 18 residues in the CDR3. Looked up from germline, CDR1 is GEAIGNYY and CDR2 is EKD. V gave up 3 bases and J gave up 2 bases; unmatched junction bases: 14. CDR3 protein: CACDPVLGDSGRTDKLIF. The CDR3 DNA sequence: TGTGCCTGTGACCCCGTACTGGGGGATTCGGGGAGAACCGATAAACTCATCTTT.

This clone has at least ten counts. This DNA translates differently at residue 5 from the TCRdb protein, which is that of a much larger clone; a read error is likely, and the protein shown is the DNA's own translation. The sample carries other DNA sequences with the same CDR3. V gene TRAV36/DV7 combines with J gene TRDJ1, with TRDD3 matching 11 bases. V dropped 4 bases and J dropped 8; count of bases not matched to a gene: 4. The CDR3 length is 12 residues. The germline V gene encodes CDR1 VTNFRS and CDR2 LTSSGIE (reference sequence). CDR3 DNA: TGTGCTGTGCTGCACTGGGGGATAAAACTCATCTTT. Its translation: CAVLHWGIKLIF.

On this clone: The protein that TCRdb holds for this DNA derives from a much larger clone and differs from the translated DNA at residue 6, which likely indicates a read error; the protein shown here is translated from the DNA. V is TRDV2 and J is TRDJ1, with D possibly matching TRDD3 (5 bases). The J gene, absent from TCRdb, was called here by matching the DNA to germline. V lost 3 bases, J lost 0 bases, and 19 bases lay in between. There are 17 residues in the CDR3. Looked up from germline, CDR1 is GEAIGNYY and CDR2 is EKD. The chain's CDR3 is CACDPGGPGAYTDKLIF. The CDR3 coding sequence is TGTGCCTGTGACCCCGGGGGCCCGGGGGCCTACACCGATAAACTCATCTTT.

This clone has a handful of counts. A far larger clone is just one base off, so this is likely a read error. Different DNA sequences within this sample yield the same CDR3. This chain joins TRDV1 and TRDJ1; D unclear. V lost 6 bases to trimming and J lost 11 bases, with 19 bases between them. The V gene's germline CDR1 is TSWWSYY and CDR2 QGS. The CDR3 runs 13 residues. CDR3 in amino acids: CALGINLVTKLIF. CDR3 nucleotide sequence: TGTGCTCTTGGAATAAACCTGGTTACTAAGCTCATCTTT.

This clone has only a few counts. This likely stems from a read error, as it lies one base from a far larger clone. Additional DNA sequences in this sample encode the identical CDR3. V gene TRDV2 was called; the J gene was not; the table's D call, TRDD3, has no DNA check behind it. The CDR3 sequence is 16 residues long. CDR1 and CDR2 from the germline V gene are GEAIGNYY and EKD. The CDR3 DNA follows: TGTGCCTGTGACACCGTGGGGCTCCCTTACACCGATAAGCTCATCTTT. This codes for CACDTVGLPYTDKLIF.

This clone has at least ten counts. A far larger clone lies a single base away; this is likely a read error. The sample holds other DNA sequences that translate to the same CDR3. The V call is TRDV1, the J call TRDJ1; 8 bases are shared with TRDD3. TCRdb lists no J gene, so it was determined here by aligning the DNA to germline. There are 19 residues in the CDR3. Germline assignment: CDR1 TSWWSYY and CDR2 QGS. V trimming: 2 bases; J trimming: 0 bases; junction bases outside the gene matches: 14. The DNA for the CDR3 is TGTGCTCTTGGGGAATCTACGCAGTACTGGGGGGTGTACACCGATAAACTCATCTTT. Encoded protein: CALGESTQYWGVYTDKLIF.

Note on this clone: It differs at one base from a far larger clone, so likely a read error. Other nucleotide sequences from this sample produce the same CDR3. J is TRDJ1 and V is TRDV3; TRDD3 agrees at 9 bases. Because TCRdb records no J gene, it was assigned here through a match of the DNA to germline. V gave up 4 bases and J gave up 0 bases; unmatched junction bases: 30. CDR3 length: 22 residues. CDR1 is TVYSNPD and CDR2 is GDNSRS in the germline V gene (reference sequence). The CDR3 DNA sequence: TGTGCCTGCAAACTTCCTATCCCCTCGTATTGGGGGATAAGAGTGGACACCGATAAACTCATCTTT. Translated: CACKLPIPSYWGIRVDTDKLIF.

Turning to this clone: The likely explanation is a read error, given a far larger clone one base away. Other DNA sequences within the sample encode an identical CDR3. The chain carries TRDV2 and TRDJ1; 13 bases are a match to TRDD3. As TCRdb names no J gene, one was assigned here on the basis of a DNA match to germline. Germline values: CDR1 GEAIGNYY, CDR2 EKD. The CDR3 totals 18 residues. V lost 0 bases to trimming and J lost 5 bases; unmatched junction nucleotides: 11. The CDR3, as DNA: TGTGCCTGTGACACCTTGTTACTGGGGGATACGAAGACAGATAAACTCATCTTT. This translates into CACDTLLLGDTKTDKLIF.

Details on this clone: This sequence is one base from a far larger clone and is likely a read error. The same CDR3 also results from other DNA sequences found in this sample. The CDR3 coding sequence is TGTGCCTGTGACACCGGCTACTGGGGGACGCTCCTGACCAATAAGCTCATCTTT. Amino acid sequence: CACDTGYWGTLLTNKLIF. The V gene call reads TRDV2; no J gene was called; the table names TRDD3, a call not compared with the DNA. The CDR3 is made up of 18 amino acids. The V gene's germline CDR1 is GEAIGNYY and CDR2 EKD.

About this clone itself: One end of the junction is discordant with germline, which a read error may explain. Other DNA sequences within the sample encode an identical CDR3. V usage is TRDV1 and J usage is TRDJ1; perhaps TRDD3 as D (5 bases). Here the J gene came from matching the DNA to germline, since TCRdb omits it. CDR1 is TSWWSYY, CDR2 QGS, per germline. This CDR3 is built from 14 residues. The CDR3 DNA sequence: TGCTCTGTGGGGAGAGTGTCGTACACCGATAAACTCATCTTT. Amino acid sequence: CSVGRVSYTDKLIF.

This clone was seen ten or more times. TCRdb's protein, taken from a much larger clone, differs from this DNA's translation at residue 11, likely owing to a read error; the protein displayed comes from the DNA. The V gene is TRDV1, the J gene TRDJ1; 8 bases line up with TRDD3. Trimming cost V 0 bases and J 1 base; bases outside gene matches: 19. The CDR3 runs to 21 residues. CDR1 and CDR2 from the germline V gene are TSWWSYY and QGS. CDR3 region: CALGELRTYNQTGGCTDKLIF. The CDR3 DNA is TGTGCTCTTGGGGAACTAAGGACCTACAACCAAACTGGGGGTTGCACCGATAAACTCATCTTT.

This clone has a count of ten or more. The TCRdb protein, from a much larger clone, departs from this DNA's translation at residue 4, likely by read error; the protein shown derives from the DNA. The CDR3 protein is CACGAPRAGDPYTDKLIF. Here the CDR3 DNA reads TGTGCCTGTGGCGCCCCCAGGGCGGGGGACCCGTACACCGATAAACTCATCTTT. This chain connects TRDV2 to TRDJ1; D may be TRDD3 (6 bases). Germline lookup yields CDR1 GEAIGNYY and CDR2 EKD. CDR3 length equals 18 residues. V was pared by 5 bases and J by 0 bases, with 24 bases between.

As for this clone: TCRdb attributes to this sequence the protein of a much larger clone, which differs from the DNA translation at residue 16; a read error is likely, and the protein displayed is translated from the DNA. The rearrangement links TRDV2 to TRDJ1, with 9 positions matching TRDD3. There are 18 residues in the CDR3. Germline lookup yields CDR1 GEAIGNYY and CDR2 EKD. The CDR3 loop reads CACDTVGGDTLYTDKIIF. Written as DNA, the CDR3 is TGTGCCTGTGACACCGTAGGGGGGGATACTCTGTACACCGATAAAATCATCTTT.

This clone was observed at least ten times. TCRdb's entry gives the protein of a much larger clone, which mismatches this DNA's translation at residue 12, likely from a read error; the protein reported here is translated from the DNA. DNA of the CDR3: TGTGCCTGCGACCGGATGGGGGGATCTCCGGGCGCCGATAAACTCATCTTT. This gives the protein CACDRMGGSPGADKLIF. This chain uses TRDV2 with TRDJ1; 7 bases match TRDD3. This CDR3 comprises 17 residues. Germline CDR1 reads GEAIGNYY; CDR2 reads EKD. V lost 7 bases and J lost 3; bases outside the gene matches: 19.

Only a few counts were recorded for this clone. With a far larger clone one base away, a read error is the likely cause. Other nucleotide sequences in the sample specify the same CDR3. The CDR3 DNA is TGTGCTCTTGGGGAAACCAAACCACCCCGGTACTGGGGGTGCGCCACCGATAAACTCATCTTT. Protein sequence: CALGETKPPRYWGCATDKLIF. The rearrangement links TRDV1 to TRDJ1; 8 bases map to TRDD3. The J gene, missing from TCRdb, was assigned here through DNA to germline matching. The CDR3 contains 21 residues. Germline V gene sequence: CDR1 TSWWSYY, CDR2 QGS. J was trimmed by 1 base and V by 2 bases; bases with no gene match: 21.

Comment on this clone: A read error is the likely source, as a far larger clone sits one nucleotide away. Other DNA sequences in the sample encode the same CDR3. The V call is TRDV3, the J call TRDJ2; TRDD3 matches at 7 bases. Per germline, CDR1 TVYSNPD and CDR2 GDNSRS (reference sequence). This CDR3 region has 22 residues. Trimming took 2 bases from V and 2 from J; bases not matched to a gene: 29. This CDR3 reads CAFRTRSVGRLGYDRLTAQLFF. The CDR3 nucleotides read TGTGCCTTTCGAACCCGGTCAGTAGGGAGACTGGGGTACGATCGATTGACAGCACAACTCTTCTTT.

The sample holds a few counts of this clone. The TCRdb protein comes from a much larger clone and disagrees with this DNA's translation at residue 17, likely due to a read error; the protein given here is derived from the DNA. No J gene call was made, and the V gene is TRDV2; TRDD3, the table's D call, was not compared with the DNA. CDR1 and CDR2 from the germline V gene are GEAIGNYY and EKD. The CDR3 consists of 19 residues. The CDR3 DNA sequence: TGTGCCTGTGACAGTACTGGGGGATACGGCTCCTGGGACACCCGACAGGTGTTTTTC. Its protein product is CACDSTGGYGSWDTRQVFF.

This clone turned up a few times. A read error is likely here: a far larger clone is one base away. The sample has other DNA sequences that encode this CDR3 too. The V gene is TRDV1, the J gene TRDJ3, with TRDD3 matching over 7 bases. The J gene is absent in TCRdb and was assigned here via DNA matching to germline. Germline V gene data show CDR1 as TSWWSYY and CDR2 as QGS. There are 21 residues in the CDR3. Here the CDR3 DNA reads TGTGCCCTTGCCCTCTTGGGGATAAGGTCGGATAGCTCCTGGGACACCCGACAGATGTTTTTC. This encodes CALALLGIRSDSSWDTRQMFF.